Below, one T cell receptor (beta chain) is given with its context. As yet, its antigen is unknown. This entry is derived from a study of T cell clones after liver transplantation. Study context: Immunosuppression withdrawal was tried within 2 years after liver transplantation in this trial.

The method was immunoSEQ multiplex PCR; TCRdb's version includes in-frame clones alone and lacks a portion of them. In the table there are around 18,000 clones, around 89% of which are singletons. This CDR3 region has 11 residues. Germline V CDR1 and CDR2: MDHEN, SYDVKM. The V end lost 4 bases, the J end lost 5 bases, and 5 bases lay between the germline ends. The study, taken as a whole, reports: A larger donor-reactive than third-party decline suggested partial antigen-specific deletion. Low donor cell numbers restricted donor-reactive repertoire measurement in a couple of subjects.

The sample was CD8+ T cells from blood, taken 45 to 47 months after liver transplant. The rearrangement links TRBV28 to TRBJ1-1; D is unclear. The source is a human patient who received a liver transplant. Certain T cells may be donor cells from the graft. The CDR3 nucleotides read TGTGCCAGCAGTTGGGTGACTGAAGCTTTCTTT. Its translation: CASSWVTEAFF. The complete variable domain, with remaining parts taken from reference TRBV28 and TRBJ1-1, reads DVKVTQSSRYLVKRTGEKVFLECVQDMDHENMFWYRQDPGLGLRLIYFSYDVKMKEKGDIPEGYSVSREKKERFSLILESASTNQTSMYLCASSWVTEAFFGQGTRLTVV.